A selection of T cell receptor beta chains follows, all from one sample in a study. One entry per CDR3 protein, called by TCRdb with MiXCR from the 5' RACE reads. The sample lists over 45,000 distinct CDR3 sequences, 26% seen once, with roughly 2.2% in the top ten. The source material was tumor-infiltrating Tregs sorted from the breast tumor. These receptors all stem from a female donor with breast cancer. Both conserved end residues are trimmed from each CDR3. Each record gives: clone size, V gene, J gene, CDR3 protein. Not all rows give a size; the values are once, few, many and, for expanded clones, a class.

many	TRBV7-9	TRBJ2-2	ASSLTGWSGELF
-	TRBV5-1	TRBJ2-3	ASSPSGASTDTQY
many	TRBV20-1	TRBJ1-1	SAKGQLEAF
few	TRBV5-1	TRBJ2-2	ASSSADSRELF
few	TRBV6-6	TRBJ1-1	ASSYLTDGTEAF
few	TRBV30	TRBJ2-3	AWRRRGHEITDTQY
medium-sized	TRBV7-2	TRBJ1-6	ASSLDAGALH
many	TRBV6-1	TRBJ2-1	ASSGGQGNWDEQF
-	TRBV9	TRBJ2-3	ASRVRDYSDTQY
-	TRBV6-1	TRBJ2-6	ASSARQGAGVNVLT
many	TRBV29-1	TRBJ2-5	SVELSRGETQY
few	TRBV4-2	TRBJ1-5	ASSQDQGTSSNQPQH
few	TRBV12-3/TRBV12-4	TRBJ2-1	ASSLTSGKALLYNEQF
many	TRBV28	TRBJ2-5	ASYRTGEETQY
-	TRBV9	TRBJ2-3	ASSSRPFTDAQY
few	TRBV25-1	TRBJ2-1	ASSAKWGGTGLYNEQF
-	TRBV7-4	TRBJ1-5	ASSLYREGQPQH
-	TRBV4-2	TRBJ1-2	ASSQNENYGYT
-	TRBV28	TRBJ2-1	ASSIAGEGYNEQF
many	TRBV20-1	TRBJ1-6	SARDRGESSYNSPLH